The entry that follows covers one TCR beta chain sequence. The antigen remains undetermined. These data originate in a study of beta chain features in type 1 diabetes. Study-wide background: Sorted cells examined across all samples numbered about 110,000,000. Study observations and caveats: Sequencing used cDNA, and cells with high TCR expression could therefore be over-represented. Researchers reported that naive, central memory and Treg TCRB repertoires appeared more similar in patients than in healthy donors. All four CD4+ subsets of Type 1 diabetes patients contained TCRB CDR3s that were moderately but significantly shorter.

This CDR3 contains 14 residues. Germline V CDR1 and CDR2: SNHLY, FYNNEI. V lost 4 bases and J lost 0, with 10 bases in between. Sequenced material consisted of expressed TCRB transcripts (all of the isolated RNA was reverse transcribed). The protocol was immunoSEQ multiplex PCR, while the TCRdb copy is restricted to in-frame clones and leaves out a portion. The repertoire holds about 650,000 clones, with around 12% as singletons. The chain recombines TRBV2 with TRBJ2-7; the D gene could be TRBD1 or TRBD2 (5 bases each). The specimen was naive CD4+ T cells from blood. The sequence was collected from a man aged 30 to 45 with type 1 diabetes. This chain's CDR3 is CASSGGRGSYEQYF. The DNA of the CDR3 is TGTGCCAGCAGTGGGGGCCGGGGCTCCTACGAGCAGTACTTC.